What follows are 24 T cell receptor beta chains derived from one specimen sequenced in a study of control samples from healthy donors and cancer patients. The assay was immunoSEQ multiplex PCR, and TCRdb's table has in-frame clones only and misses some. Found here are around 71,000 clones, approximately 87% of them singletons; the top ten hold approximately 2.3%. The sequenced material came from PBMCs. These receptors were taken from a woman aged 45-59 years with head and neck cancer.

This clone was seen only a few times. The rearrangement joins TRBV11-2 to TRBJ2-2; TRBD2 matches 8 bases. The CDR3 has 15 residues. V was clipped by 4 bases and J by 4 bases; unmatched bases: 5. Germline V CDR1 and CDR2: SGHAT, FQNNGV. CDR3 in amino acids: CASSSLAGGTGELFF. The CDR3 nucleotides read TGTGCCAGCAGCTCCTTGGCGGGAGGCACCGGGGAGCTGTTTTTT. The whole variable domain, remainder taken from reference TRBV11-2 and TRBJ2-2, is EAGVAQSPRYKIIEKRQSVAFWCNPISGHATLYWYQQILGQGPKLLIQFQNNGVVDDSQLPKDRFSAERLKGVDSTLKIQPAKLEDSAVYLCASSSLAGGTGELFFGEGSRLTVL.

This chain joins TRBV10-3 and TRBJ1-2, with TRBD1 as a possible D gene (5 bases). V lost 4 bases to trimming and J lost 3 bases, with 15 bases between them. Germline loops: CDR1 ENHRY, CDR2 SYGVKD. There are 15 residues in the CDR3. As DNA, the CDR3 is TGTGCCATCAGTGTTAGAGGGGATGGGGACTATGGCTACACCTTC. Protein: CAISVRGDGDYGYTF.

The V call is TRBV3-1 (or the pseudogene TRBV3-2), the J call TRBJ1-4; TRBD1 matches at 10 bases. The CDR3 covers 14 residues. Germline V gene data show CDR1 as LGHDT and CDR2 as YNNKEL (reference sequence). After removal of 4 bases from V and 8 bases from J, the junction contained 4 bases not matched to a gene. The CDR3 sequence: CASSLRTGGEKLFF. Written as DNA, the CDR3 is TGTGCCAGCAGCCTTCGGACAGGGGGGGAAAAACTGTTTTTT.

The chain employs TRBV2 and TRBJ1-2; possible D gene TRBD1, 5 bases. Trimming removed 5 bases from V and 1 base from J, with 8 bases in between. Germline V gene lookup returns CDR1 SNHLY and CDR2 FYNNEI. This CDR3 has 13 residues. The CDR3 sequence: CASSPDSNYGYTF. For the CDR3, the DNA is TGTGCCAGCAGTCCCGACAGTAACTATGGCTACACCTTC.

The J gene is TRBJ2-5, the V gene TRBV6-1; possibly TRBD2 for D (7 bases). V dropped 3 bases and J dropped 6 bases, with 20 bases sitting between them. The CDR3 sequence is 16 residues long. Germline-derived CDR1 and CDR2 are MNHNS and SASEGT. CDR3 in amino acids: CASSEGYRGGAKTQYF. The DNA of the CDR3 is TGTGCCAGCAGTGAGGGATATAGGGGGGGGGCTAAGACCCAGTACTTC.

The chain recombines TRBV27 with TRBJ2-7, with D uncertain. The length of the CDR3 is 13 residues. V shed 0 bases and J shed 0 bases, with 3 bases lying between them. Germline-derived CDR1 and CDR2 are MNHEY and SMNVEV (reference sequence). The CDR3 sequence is CASSLSPSYEQYF. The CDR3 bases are TGTGCCAGCAGTTTATCCCCCTCCTACGAGCAGTACTTC.

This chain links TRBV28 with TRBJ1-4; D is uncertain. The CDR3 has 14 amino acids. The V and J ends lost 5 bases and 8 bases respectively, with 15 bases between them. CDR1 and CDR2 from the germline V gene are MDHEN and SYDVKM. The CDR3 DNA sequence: TGTGCCAGCAGTCCCGGGGTTTCTTACGAAAAACTGTTTTTT. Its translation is CASSPGVSYEKLFF. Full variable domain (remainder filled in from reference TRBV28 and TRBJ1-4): DVKVTQSSRYLVKRTGEKVFLECVQDMDHENMFWYRQDPGLGLRLIYFSYDVKMKEKGDIPEGYSVSREKKERFSLILESASTNQTSMYLCASSPGVSYEKLFFGSGTQLSVL.

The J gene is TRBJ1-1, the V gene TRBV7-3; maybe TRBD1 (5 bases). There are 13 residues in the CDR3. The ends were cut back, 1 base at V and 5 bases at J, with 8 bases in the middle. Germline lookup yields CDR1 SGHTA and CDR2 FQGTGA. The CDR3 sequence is CASSLIRGTEAFF. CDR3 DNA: TGTGCCAGCAGCTTAATACGGGGGACTGAAGCTTTCTTT.

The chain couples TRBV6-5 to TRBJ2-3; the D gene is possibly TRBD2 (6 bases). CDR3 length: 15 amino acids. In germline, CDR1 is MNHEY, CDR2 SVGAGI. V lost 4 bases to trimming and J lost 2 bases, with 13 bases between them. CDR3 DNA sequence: TGTGCCAGCAGTTCCGGAGGCGGGAACACAGATACGCAGTATTTT. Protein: CASSSGGGNTDTQYF.

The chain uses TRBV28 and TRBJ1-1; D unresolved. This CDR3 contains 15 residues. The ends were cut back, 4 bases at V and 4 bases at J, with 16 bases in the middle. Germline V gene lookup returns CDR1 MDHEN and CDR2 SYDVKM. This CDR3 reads CASSSQPDGRTEAFF. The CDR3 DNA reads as TGTGCCAGCAGTTCCCAACCGGACGGACGCACTGAAGCTTTCTTT.

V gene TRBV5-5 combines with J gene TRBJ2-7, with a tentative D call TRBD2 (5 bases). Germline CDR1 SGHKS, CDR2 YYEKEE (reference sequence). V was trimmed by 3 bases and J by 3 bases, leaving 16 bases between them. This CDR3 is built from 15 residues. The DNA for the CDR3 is TGTGCCAGCAGCTATGCCGCGGGTCTCAACTACGAGCAGTACTTC. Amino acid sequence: CASSYAAGLNYEQYF.

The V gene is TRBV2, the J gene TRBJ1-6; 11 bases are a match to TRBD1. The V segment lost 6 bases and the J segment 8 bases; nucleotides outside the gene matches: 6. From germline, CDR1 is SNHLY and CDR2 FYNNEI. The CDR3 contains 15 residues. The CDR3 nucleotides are TGTGCCAGCAGGGGGACAGGGGGTGTGCATTCACCCCTCCACTTT. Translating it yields CASRGTGGVHSPLHF.

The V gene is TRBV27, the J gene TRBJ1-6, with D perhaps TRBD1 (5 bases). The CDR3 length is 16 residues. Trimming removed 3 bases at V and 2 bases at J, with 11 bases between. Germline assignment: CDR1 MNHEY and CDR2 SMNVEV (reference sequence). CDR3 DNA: TGTGCCAGCAGTTTCGGGGGGATCACCTATAATTCACCCCTCCACTTT. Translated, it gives CASSFGGITYNSPLHF.

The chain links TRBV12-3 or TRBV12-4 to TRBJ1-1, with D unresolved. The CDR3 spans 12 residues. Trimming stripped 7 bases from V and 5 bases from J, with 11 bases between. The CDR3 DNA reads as TGTGCCAGCACCTCCCTGGGGACTGAAGCTTTCTTT. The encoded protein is CASTSLGTEAFF.

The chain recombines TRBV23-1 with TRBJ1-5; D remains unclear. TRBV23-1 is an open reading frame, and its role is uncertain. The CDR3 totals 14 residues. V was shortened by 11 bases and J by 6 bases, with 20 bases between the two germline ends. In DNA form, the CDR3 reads TGCGCCGACTACCGGGCCCCGAAGGTTCAGCCCCAGCATTTT. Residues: CADYRAPKVQPQHF.

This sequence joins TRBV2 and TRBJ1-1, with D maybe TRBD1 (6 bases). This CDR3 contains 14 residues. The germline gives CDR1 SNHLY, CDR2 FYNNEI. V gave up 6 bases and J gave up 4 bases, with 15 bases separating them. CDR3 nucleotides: TGTGCCAGCAGGAGGGGGATGACAGCCACTGAAGCTTTCTTT. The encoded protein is CASRRGMTATEAFF. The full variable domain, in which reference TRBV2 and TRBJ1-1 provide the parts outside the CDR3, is EPEVTQTPSHQVTQMGQEVILRCVPISNHLYFYWYRQILGQKVEFLVSFYNNEISEKSEIFDDQFSVERPDGSNFTLKIRSTKLEDSAMYFCASRRGMTATEAFFGQGTRLTVV.

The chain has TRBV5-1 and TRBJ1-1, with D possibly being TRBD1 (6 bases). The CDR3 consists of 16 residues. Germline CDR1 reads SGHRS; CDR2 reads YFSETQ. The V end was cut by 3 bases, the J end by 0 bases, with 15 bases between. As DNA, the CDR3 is TGCGCCAGCAGCTGGGGGCAGGCCGCTATGAACACTGAAGCTTTCTTT. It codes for CASSWGQAAMNTEAFF.

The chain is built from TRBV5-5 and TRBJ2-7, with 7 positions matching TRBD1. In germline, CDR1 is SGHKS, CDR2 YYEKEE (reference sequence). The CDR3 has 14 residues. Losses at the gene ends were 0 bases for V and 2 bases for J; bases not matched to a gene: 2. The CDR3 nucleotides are TGTGCCAGCAGCTTGGGACAGGGCGCCTACGAGCAGTACTTC. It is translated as CASSLGQGAYEQYF.

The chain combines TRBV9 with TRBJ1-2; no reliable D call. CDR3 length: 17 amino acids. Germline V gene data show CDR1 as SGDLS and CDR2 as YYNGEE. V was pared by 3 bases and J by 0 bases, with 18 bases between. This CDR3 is CASSAQNRPAANYGYTF. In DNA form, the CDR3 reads TGTGCCAGCAGCGCCCAAAATCGCCCAGCAGCTAACTATGGCTACACCTTC.

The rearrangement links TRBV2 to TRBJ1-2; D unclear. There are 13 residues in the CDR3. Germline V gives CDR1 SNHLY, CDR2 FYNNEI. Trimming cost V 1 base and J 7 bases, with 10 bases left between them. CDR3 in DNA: TGTGCCAGCAGTGAAGTGAAGAGCCGTGGCTACACCTTC. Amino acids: CASSEVKSRGYTF.

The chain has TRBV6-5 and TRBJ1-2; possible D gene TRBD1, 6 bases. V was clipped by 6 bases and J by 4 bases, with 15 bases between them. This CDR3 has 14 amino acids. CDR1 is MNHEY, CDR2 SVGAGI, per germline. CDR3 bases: TGTGCCAGCAGCGGGGGCTTAGAAAGCTATGGCTACACCTTC. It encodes CASSGGLESYGYTF.

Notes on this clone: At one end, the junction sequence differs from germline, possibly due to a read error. CDR3: CASSQEARQQRDF. In DNA, the CDR3 is TGTGCCAGCAGCCAAGAGGCTAGACAGCAAAGAGACTTC. The chain has TRBV4-2 and TRBJ2-5; possibly TRBD1 for D (5 bases). The length of the CDR3 is 13 residues. Germline V lookup: CDR1 LGHNA, CDR2 YNFKEQ.

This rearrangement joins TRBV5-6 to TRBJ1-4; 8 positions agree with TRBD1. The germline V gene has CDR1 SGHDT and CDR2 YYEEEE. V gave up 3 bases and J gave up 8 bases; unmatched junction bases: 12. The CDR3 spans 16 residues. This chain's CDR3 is CASSWTQGAPREKLFF. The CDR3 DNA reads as TGTGCCAGCAGCTGGACCCAGGGGGCGCCGCGCGAAAAACTGTTTTTT.

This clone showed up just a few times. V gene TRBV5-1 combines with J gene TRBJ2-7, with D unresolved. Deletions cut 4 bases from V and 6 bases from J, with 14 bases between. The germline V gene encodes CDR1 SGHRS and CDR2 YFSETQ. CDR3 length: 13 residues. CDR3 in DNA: TGCGCCAGCAGCGGAGAGACTCTCCTCGAGCAGTACTTC. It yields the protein CASSGETLLEQYF.